Following are 18 T cell receptor beta chains from one sample sequenced in a study of response to subunit inactivated influenza vaccine. TCRdb recomputed calls from the RT-PCR reads with MiXCR, one row per CDR3 protein. There are about 500,000 distinct CDR3 sequences in the sample; 16% occur only once, and 2.5% to 3.5% lies in the top ten. The sample consisted of CD4+ T cells sorted from PBMCs, taken around 2 years after vaccination. The receptors here all came from a man aged 50 to 69 who received an inactivated influenza vaccine.

The CDR3 DNA sequence: TGCGCCAGCAGCTTGGTGCAGGGGGCTCTAACTGAAGCTTTCTTT. Translated, it gives CASSLVQGALTEAFF. V is TRBV5-1 and J is TRBJ1-1; 8 nucleotides agree with TRBD1. This CDR3 is built from 15 residues. Looked up from germline, CDR1 is SGHRS and CDR2 is YFSETQ. J gave up 5 bases and V 0 bases, and 6 bases lay outside the gene matches. Full variable domain (rest looked up from reference TRBV5-1 and TRBJ1-1): KAGVTQTPRYLIKTRGQQVTLSCSPISGHRSVSWYQQTPGQGLQFLFEYFSETQRNKGNFPGRFSGRQFSNSRSEMNVSTLELGDSALYLCASSLVQGALTEAFFGQGTRLTVV.

This chain uses TRBV6-2 or TRBV6-3 with TRBJ2-7, with TRBD2 matching 10 bases. The CDR3 spans 19 residues. Unmatched junction bases numbered 19, after V lost 5 bases and J lost 3 bases. The germline CDR1 and CDR2 sequences are MNHEY and SVGEGT. CDR3 region: CASSPTFGSGGPTNYEQYF. Written as DNA, the CDR3 is TGTGCCAGCAGTCCCACGTTTGGTAGCGGGGGGCCAACCAACTACGAGCAGTACTTC.

This clonotype was picked up a small number of times. V is TRBV28 and J is TRBJ2-7, with D possibly being TRBD2 (6 bases). The CDR3 runs 13 residues. V dropped 7 bases and J dropped 4 bases, with 14 bases sitting between them. The germline CDR1 and CDR2 sequences are MDHEN and SYDVKM. The CDR3 region is CASTQGLVYEQYF. In nucleotides, the CDR3 is TGTGCCAGCACCCAGGGACTGGTTTACGAGCAGTACTTC.

This clonotype was counted a few times. The chain joins TRBV12-3 or TRBV12-4 to TRBJ1-6; D is ambiguous. V lost 3 bases to trimming and J lost 8 bases, with 8 bases between them. This CDR3 region has 13 residues. Here the CDR3 reads CASSLNKYSPLHF. CDR3 in DNA: TGTGCCAGCAGTTTGAACAAGTATTCACCCCTCCACTTT.

A few counts support this clonotype. This chain uses TRBV10-3 with TRBJ2-1, with TRBD2 matching 11 bases. V lost 0 bases and J lost 9; bases outside the gene matches: 4. Germline CDR1 is ENHRY and CDR2 is SYGVKD. The CDR3 has 15 amino acids. The DNA of the CDR3 is TGTGCCATCAGTGAGTCGACTAGCGGGATCGGTGAGCAGTTCTTC. It translates to CAISESTSGIGEQFF.

This clonotype was detected a few times. V is TRBV7-2 and J is TRBJ2-7, with 11 positions matching TRBD2. Germline CDR1 SGHTA, CDR2 FQGNSA. The CDR3 loop spans 17 amino acids. After removal of 5 bases from V and 5 bases from J, the junction contained 14 bases not matched to a gene. The CDR3 DNA sequence: TGTGCCAGCAGCAATAGCCCGGGACTAGCGGCCCTCCACGAGCAGTACTTC. Translated: CASSNSPGLAALHEQYF.

This clonotype has more than one count but fewer than ten. This chain uses TRBV12-3 or TRBV12-4 with TRBJ2-3; 9 nucleotides agree with TRBD2. Losses at the gene ends were 3 bases for V and 3 bases for J; bases not matched to a gene: 4. The CDR3 runs to 15 residues. CDR3 amino acids: CASSFETSGTDTQYF. The CDR3 nucleotides are TGTGCCAGCAGTTTCGAGACTAGCGGTACAGATACGCAGTATTTT.

V is TRBV5-1 and J is TRBJ2-3, with 8 bases matching TRBD2. Trimming at V came to 0 bases and at J to 2 bases, leaving 2 bases not matched to a gene. Looked up from germline, CDR1 is SGHRS and CDR2 is YFSETQ. This CDR3 is 15 amino acids long. CDR3 bases: TGCGCCAGCAGCTTGGCGACTAGCGACACAGATACGCAGTATTTT. It yields the protein CASSLATSDTDTQYF.

This clonotype occurred a few times. The chain joins TRBV4-2 to TRBJ2-5; D is unresolved. V dropped 0 bases and J dropped 2 bases, with 10 bases sitting between them. This CDR3 is built from 15 residues. Germline V gene lookup returns CDR1 LGHNA and CDR2 YNFKEQ. The CDR3 sequence is CASSQDRSVQETQYF. CDR3 sequence (DNA): TGTGCCAGCAGCCAAGATCGGTCAGTTCAAGAGACCCAGTACTTC.

The table lists this clonotype with many counts. The chain carries TRBV7-8 and TRBJ2-5; 8 nucleotides align to TRBD1. J gave up 5 bases and V 5 bases, and 13 bases lay outside the gene matches. CDR1 and CDR2 from the germline V gene are SGHVS and FQNEAQ. The CDR3 runs to 16 residues. CDR3 nucleotide sequence: TGTGCCAGCAGCAAACAGGACAGGGCGAGAACGGAGACCCAGTACTTC. This gives the protein CASSKQDRARTETQYF.

In its sample, this clonotype was seen a few times. The J gene is TRBJ1-4, the V gene TRBV10-3; D not resolved. This CDR3 spans 13 amino acids. Trimming shortened V by 0 bases and J by 7 bases, and 6 bases separated the two germline ends. The germline V gene has CDR1 ENHRY and CDR2 SYGVKD. The CDR3 coding sequence is TGTGCCATCAGTGAGTCAAAGGTTGAAAAACTGTTTTTT. It specifies CAISESKVEKLFF.

The rearrangement links TRBV6-1 to TRBJ2-1; 13 bases are shared with TRBD2. Germline V gives CDR1 MNHNS, CDR2 SASEGT. The CDR3 runs to 13 residues. The trim removed 6 bases at V and 10 bases at J, leaving 3 bases unmatched. CDR3 loop: CASRLAGGHEQFF. The CDR3 nucleotides are TGTGCCAGCAGACTAGCGGGAGGGCACGAGCAGTTCTTC.

This clonotype occurred a few times. This CDR3 is CATSDDGRGQFF. CDR3 in DNA: TGTGCCACCAGTGATGATGGGCGGGGGCAGTTCTTC. The chain links TRBV24-1 to TRBJ2-1; D may be TRBD2 (6 bases). This CDR3 region has 12 residues. Germline V gene data show CDR1 as KGHDR and CDR2 as SFDVKD. With 3 bases removed from V and 12 bases from J, the gap between germline ends came to 11 bases.

The table lists this clonotype with a few counts. In DNA, the CDR3 is TGTGCCAGCAGTTTCGCCCCTTCGGGACAAATAACCGGGGAGCTGTTTTTT. Its translation: CASSFAPSGQITGELFF. This sequence joins TRBV6-5 and TRBJ2-2; weak D call: TRBD1 (6 bases). Germline V gene lookup returns CDR1 MNHEY and CDR2 SVGAGI. This CDR3 region has 17 residues. Trimming removed 4 bases from V and 5 bases from J, with 20 bases in between.

The chain carries TRBV11-2 and TRBJ2-2; D is possibly TRBD1 (6 bases). This CDR3 comprises 18 residues. Germline V gives CDR1 SGHAT, CDR2 FQNNGV. Trimming stripped 5 bases from V and 0 bases from J, with 19 bases between. DNA of the CDR3: TGTGCCAGCAGCCCCCAGGGGCAGTTGGGCGCGAACACCGGGGAGCTGTTTTTT. Translating gives CASSPQGQLGANTGELFF.

V and J are TRBV20-1 and TRBJ2-7; D uncertain. CDR3 size: 12 residues. Germline loops: CDR1 DFQATT, CDR2 SNEGSKA (reference sequence). Trimming left V 6 bases short and J 6 bases short, with 15 bases between. As DNA, the CDR3 is TGCAGTGCAAAGAGGACGGCAGGCGAGCAGTACTTC. It codes for CSAKRTAGEQYF.

This clonotype was counted only a few times. The chain combines TRBV5-1 with TRBJ1-5, with 8 bases matching TRBD1. The CDR3 loop spans 15 amino acids. Germline values: CDR1 SGHRS, CDR2 YFSETQ. Trimming removed 7 bases from V and 6 bases from J; junction bases left unmatched: 12. The CDR3, as DNA: TGCGCCAGCGGACGGGGAGGACAGGGTGGTCAGCCCCAGCATTTT. This codes for CASGRGGQGGQPQHF.

Here the CDR3 DNA reads TGTGCCAGCAGCAAAACCCCGGGACTAAACATTCAGTACTTC. This encodes CASSKTPGLNIQYF. The J gene is TRBJ2-4, the V gene TRBV7-9, with D tentatively TRBD2 (6 bases). Germline CDR1 and CDR2: SEHNR and FQNEAQ (reference sequence). The CDR3 length is 14 residues. The germline V and J ends were trimmed by 5 bases and 6 bases, with 14 bases remaining between them.